This T cell receptor beta chain was identified in a study of OX40 agonist ivuxolimab in advanced cancers. Study-wide points: Among expanded peripheral T cells, antigen specificity went undetermined. CD8+ T cells averaged more expanded clones than CD4+.

Measured with immunoSEQ multiplex PCR; TCRdb has only the in-frame clones, and not every one. The sample records some 64,000 clones, approximately 86% being singletons. This CDR3 region has 18 residues. CDR1 is MDHEN, CDR2 SYDVKM, per germline. V lost 1 base, J lost 0 bases, and 17 bases lay in between. This clone was recorded only once. The antigen is not known. Blood sampling was done at baseline, cycle 4 day 1, and cycle 7 day 1. The V call is TRBV28, the J call TRBJ2-3; D is perhaps TRBD2 (8 bases). The clonotype was recovered from an adult with an advanced solid tumor such as melanoma, head and neck, liver or kidney cancer. Sequenced here: CD4+ or CD8+ T cells sorted from blood, sampled in a trial of the OX40 agonist ivuxolimab. CDR3 loop: CASSLLGGGGRSTDTQYF. The CDR3 bases are TGTGCCAGCAGTTTATTAGGAGGGGGCGGGAGGAGCACAGATACGCAGTATTTT.